This TCR beta chain was sequenced for a study of blood T cell repertoires in COVID-19. This clone was detected once. Enrolment of Seattle patients took place during active infection, and they were followed longitudinally. V lost 2 bases and J lost 0, with 14 bases in between. This CDR3 region has 17 residues. The V gene's germline CDR1 is LGHDT and CDR2 YNNKEL (reference sequence). The table came from immunoSEQ multiplex PCR; TCRdb's copy has only in-frame clones and leaves some out. The sample includes 70,000 to 90,000 clones, 85% of them seen just once. The chain has TRBV3-1 (or the pseudogene TRBV3-2) and TRBJ1-5, with D possibly TRBD1 on 6 matching bases. This receptor was obtained from a man aged 45-60 years with COVID-19, enrolled during active disease. Sequencing used peripheral blood. The CDR3 nucleotides read TGTGCCAGCAGCCAAACCCCTGGGACAAATAGCAATCAGCCCCAGCATTTT. Translation gives CASSQTPGTNSNQPQHF.